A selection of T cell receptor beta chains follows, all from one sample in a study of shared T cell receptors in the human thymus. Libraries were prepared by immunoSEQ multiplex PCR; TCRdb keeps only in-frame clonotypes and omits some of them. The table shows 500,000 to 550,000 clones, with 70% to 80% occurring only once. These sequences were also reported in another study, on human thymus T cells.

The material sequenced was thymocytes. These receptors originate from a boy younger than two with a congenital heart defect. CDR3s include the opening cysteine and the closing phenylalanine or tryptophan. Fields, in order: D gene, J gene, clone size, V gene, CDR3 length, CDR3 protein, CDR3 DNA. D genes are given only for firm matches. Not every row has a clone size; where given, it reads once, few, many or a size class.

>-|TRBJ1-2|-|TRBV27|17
CASSLGDKHLRDYGYTF
TGTGCCAGCAGTTTAGGGGACAAGCATTTAAGGGACTATGGCTACACCTTC
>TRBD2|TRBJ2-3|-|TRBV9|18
CASSVGGGTSGGGDTQYF
TGTGCCAGCAGCGTAGGAGGAGGGACTAGCGGCGGGGGGGATACGCAGTATTTT
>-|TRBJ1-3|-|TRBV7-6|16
CASSSLARGRGNTIYF
TGTGCCAGCAGCTCTCTCGCCCGGGGTCGGGGAAACACCATATATTTT
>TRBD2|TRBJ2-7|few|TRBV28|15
CASRLLTSGSYEQYF
TGTGCCAGCAGGTTATTGACTAGCGGTTCCTACGAGCAGTACTTC
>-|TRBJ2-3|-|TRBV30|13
CAWSAGGRDTQYF
TGTGCCTGGAGTGCGGGGGGCAGAGATACGCAGTATTTT
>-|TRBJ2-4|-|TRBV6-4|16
CASSDSTQVAKNIQYF
TGTGCCAGCAGTGACTCGACACAGGTAGCCAAAAACATTCAGTACTTC
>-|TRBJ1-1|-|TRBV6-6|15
CASSSKRLVNTEAFF
TGTGCCAGCAGTTCCAAACGACTGGTGAACACTGAAGCTTTCTTT
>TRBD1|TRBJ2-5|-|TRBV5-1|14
CASSLDRGQETQYF
TGCGCCAGCAGCCTGGACAGGGGCCAAGAGACCCAGTACTTC
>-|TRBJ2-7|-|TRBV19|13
CASRGRGSYEQYF
TGTGCCAGTAGGGGCCGGGGGTCCTACGAGCAGTACTTC
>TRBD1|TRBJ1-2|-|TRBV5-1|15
CASSFRGQGAYGYTF
TGCGCCAGCAGCTTCCGGGGACAGGGAGCCTATGGCTACACCTTC
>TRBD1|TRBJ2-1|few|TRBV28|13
CASSFGQGNEQFF
TGTGCCAGCAGTTTCGGACAGGGCAATGAGCAGTTCTTC
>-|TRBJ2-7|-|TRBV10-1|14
CASSGPDSSYEQYF
TGCGCCAGCAGTGGCCCGGACAGCTCCTACGAGCAGTACTTC
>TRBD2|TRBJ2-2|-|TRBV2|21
CASSEARPGTSGFFDTGELFF
TGTGCCAGCAGTGAAGCTCGGCCCGGGACTAGCGGGTTTTTTGACACCGGGGAGCTGTTTTTT
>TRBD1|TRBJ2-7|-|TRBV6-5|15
CASTYSGRGRDEQYF
TGTGCCAGCACATACTCGGGCAGGGGGCGAGACGAGCAGTACTTC
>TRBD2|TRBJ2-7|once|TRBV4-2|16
CASSHLAGQSGGEQYF
TGTGCCAGCAGCCATCTAGCGGGCCAGTCTGGGGGCGAGCAGTACTTC
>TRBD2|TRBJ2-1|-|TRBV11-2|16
CASSLAGTSGYNEQFF
TGTGCCAGCAGCTTAGCCGGGACTAGCGGCTACAATGAGCAGTTCTTC
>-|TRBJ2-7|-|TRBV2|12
CATGTFLYEQYF
TGTGCCACCGGGACTTTTCTCTACGAGCAGTACTTC
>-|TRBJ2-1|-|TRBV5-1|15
CASSLRTTPYNEQFF
TGCGCCAGCAGCTTGAGGACAACCCCCTACAATGAGCAGTTCTTC
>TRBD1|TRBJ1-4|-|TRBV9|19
CASSPGDRSHPLPNEKLFF
TGTGCCAGCAGCCCCGGGGACAGGTCCCACCCTCTACCTAATGAAAAACTGTTTTTT
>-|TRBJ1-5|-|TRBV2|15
CASSEPEVLNQPQHF
TGTGCCAGCAGTGAGCCAGAGGTTCTGAATCAGCCCCAGCATTTT
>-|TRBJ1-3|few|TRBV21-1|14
CASSFRLFGNTIYF
TGTGCCAGCAGCTTCCGACTCTTTGGAAACACCATATATTTT
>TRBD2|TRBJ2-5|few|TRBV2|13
CASRGAGGETQYF
TGTGCCAGCCGTGGAGCGGGAGGAGAGACCCAGTACTTC
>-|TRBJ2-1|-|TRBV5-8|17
CASSSEQEECSYNEQFF
TGTGCCAGCAGCTCCGAACAAGAGGAGTGCTCCTACAATGAGCAGTTCTTC
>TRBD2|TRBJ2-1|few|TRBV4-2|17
CASSHRLAARSYNEQFF
TGTGCCAGCAGCCACCGACTAGCGGCCAGGTCCTACAATGAGCAGTTCTTC
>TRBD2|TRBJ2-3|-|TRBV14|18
CASSQESGLAGVTDTQYF
TGTGCCAGCAGCCAAGAATCGGGACTAGCGGGAGTCACAGATACGCAGTATTTT
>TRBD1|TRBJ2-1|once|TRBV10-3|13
CATSGQQYNEQFF
TGTGCCACCTCGGGACAGCAATACAATGAGCAGTTCTTC
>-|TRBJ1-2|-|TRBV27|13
CASSRGANYGYTF
TGTGCCAGCAGTCGGGGGGCTAACTATGGCTACACCTTC
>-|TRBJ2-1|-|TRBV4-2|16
CASSQPRLGAYNEQFF
TGTGCCAGCAGCCAACCCAGACTAGGAGCATACAATGAGCAGTTCTTC
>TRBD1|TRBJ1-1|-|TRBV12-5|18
CASGLVTHRGGMNTEAFF
TGTGCTAGTGGTTTGGTCACCCACAGGGGGGGGATGAACACTGAAGCTTTCTTT
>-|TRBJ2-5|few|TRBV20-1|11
CSARGAETQYF
TGCAGTGCTAGGGGCGCGGAGACCCAGTACTTC
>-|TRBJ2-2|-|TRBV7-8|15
CASSLVQRRGGELFF
TGTGCCAGCAGCTTAGTGCAGCGTAGGGGCGGGGAGCTGTTTTTT
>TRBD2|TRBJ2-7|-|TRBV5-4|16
CASSFAAGGPVDEQYF
TGTGCCAGCAGCTTTGCAGCGGGAGGGCCGGTTGACGAGCAGTACTTC
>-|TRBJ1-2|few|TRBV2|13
CASVREANYGYTF
TGTGCCAGCGTCAGGGAGGCTAACTATGGCTACACCTTC
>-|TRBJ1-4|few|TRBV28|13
CASSPWDSEKLFF
TGTGCCAGCAGTCCCTGGGACTCTGAAAAACTGTTTTTT
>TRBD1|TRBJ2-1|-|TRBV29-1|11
CSSDRVGEQFF
TGCAGCTCGGACAGGGTAGGGGAGCAGTTCTTC
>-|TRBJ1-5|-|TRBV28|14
CASSLQVSNQPQHF
TGTGCCAGCAGTTTACAGGTTAGCAATCAGCCCCAGCATTTT
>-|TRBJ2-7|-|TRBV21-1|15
CASSKTAGKSYEQYF
TGTGCCAGCAGCAAAACGGCAGGGAAATCCTACGAGCAGTACTTC
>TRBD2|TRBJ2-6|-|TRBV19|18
CASSIRAGRGTGANVLTF
TGTGCCAGTAGTATTAGGGCAGGGAGGGGAACGGGGGCCAACGTCCTGACTTTC
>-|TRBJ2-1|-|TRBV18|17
CASSPPGLARRDNEQFF
TGTGCCAGCTCACCCCCGGGTCTAGCGCGCCGGGACAATGAGCAGTTCTTC
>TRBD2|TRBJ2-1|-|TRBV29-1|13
CSVEAGGGHEQFF
TGCAGCGTTGAGGCGGGAGGGGGCCATGAGCAGTTCTTC
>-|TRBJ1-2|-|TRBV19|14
CASSKKTGLYGYTF
TGTGCCAGTAGCAAAAAAACAGGGCTCTATGGCTACACCTTC
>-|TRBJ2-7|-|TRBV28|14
CASSPTSSSVEQYF
TGTGCCAGCAGCCCCACTAGTTCTTCCGTCGAGCAGTACTTC
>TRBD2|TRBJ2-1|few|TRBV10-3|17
CAISESIGPSGNNEQFF
TGTGCCATCAGTGAGTCGATCGGACCTAGCGGAAACAATGAGCAGTTCTTC
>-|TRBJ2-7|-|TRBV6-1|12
CASSAPWRVGCF
TGTGCCAGCAGTGCCCCCTGGAGGGTTGGATGCTTC
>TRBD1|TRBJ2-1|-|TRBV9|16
CASTQSGTGGTDEQFF
TGTGCCAGCACCCAAAGCGGGACAGGGGGTACGGATGAGCAGTTCTTC
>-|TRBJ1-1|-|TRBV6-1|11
CAGTTGFQAFF
TGTGCCGGAACGACGGGGTTCCAAGCTTTCTTT
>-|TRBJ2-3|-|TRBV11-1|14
CASSPPGGGDTQYF
TGTGCCAGCAGCCCCCCCGGGGGAGGAGATACGCAGTATTTT
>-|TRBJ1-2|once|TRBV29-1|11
CSVGRVRSYTF
TGCAGCGTTGGCAGGGTGAGGAGTTACACCTTC
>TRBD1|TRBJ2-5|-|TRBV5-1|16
CASSTGQGAGKETQYF
TGCGCCAGCAGCACCGGACAGGGTGCGGGAAAAGAGACCCAGTACTTC
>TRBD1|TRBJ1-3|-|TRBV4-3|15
CASGTGGSSGNTIYF
TGCGCCAGCGGAACAGGGGGAAGCTCTGGAAACACCATATATTTT
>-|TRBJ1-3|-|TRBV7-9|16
CASSPLDAGWGNTIYF
TGTGCCAGCAGCCCCTTAGACGCGGGATGGGGAAACACCATATATTTT
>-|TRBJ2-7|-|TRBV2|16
CASRLEPGHRSYEQYF
TGTGCCAGCAGGTTGGAACCGGGACATCGGTCCTACGAGCAGTACTTC
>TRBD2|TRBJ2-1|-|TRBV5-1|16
CASSVRTRSSYNEQFF
TGCGCCAGCAGCGTCCGGACTAGGAGCTCCTACAATGAGCAGTTCTTC
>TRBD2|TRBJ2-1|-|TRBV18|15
CASSPKTTSHNEQFF
TGTGCCAGCTCACCCAAAACGACTAGCCACAATGAGCAGTTCTTC
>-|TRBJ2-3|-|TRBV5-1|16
CASSRKTLTGPDTQYF
TGCGCCAGCAGCCGTAAAACCTTAACAGGGCCAGATACGCAGTATTTT
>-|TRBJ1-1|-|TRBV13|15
CASSFKREINTEAFF
TGTGCCAGCAGCTTCAAACGGGAGATAAACACTGAAGCTTTCTTT
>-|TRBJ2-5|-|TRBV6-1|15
CASSATPRLAETQYF
TGTGCCAGCAGTGCAACTCCTAGACTCGCAGAGACCCAGTACTTC